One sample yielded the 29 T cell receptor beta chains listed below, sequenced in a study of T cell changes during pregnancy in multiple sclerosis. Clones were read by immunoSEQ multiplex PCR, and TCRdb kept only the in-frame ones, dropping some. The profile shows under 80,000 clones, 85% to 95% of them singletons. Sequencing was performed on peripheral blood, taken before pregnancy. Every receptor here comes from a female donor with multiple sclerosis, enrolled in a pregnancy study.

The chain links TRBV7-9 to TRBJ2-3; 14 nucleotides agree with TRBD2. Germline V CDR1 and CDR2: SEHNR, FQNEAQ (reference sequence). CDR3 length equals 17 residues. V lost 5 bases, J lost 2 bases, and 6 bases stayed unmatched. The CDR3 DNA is TGTGCCAGCAGCCCCGGGACTAGCGGGAGTGTCACAGATACGCAGTATTTT. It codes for CASSPGTSGSVTDTQYF.

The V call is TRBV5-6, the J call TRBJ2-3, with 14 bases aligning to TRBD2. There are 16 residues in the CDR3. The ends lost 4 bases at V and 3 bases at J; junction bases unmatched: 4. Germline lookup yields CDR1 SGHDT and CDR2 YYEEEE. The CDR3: CASSVTSGRVTDTQYF. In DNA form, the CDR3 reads TGTGCCAGCAGCGTGACTAGCGGGAGGGTAACAGATACGCAGTATTTT.

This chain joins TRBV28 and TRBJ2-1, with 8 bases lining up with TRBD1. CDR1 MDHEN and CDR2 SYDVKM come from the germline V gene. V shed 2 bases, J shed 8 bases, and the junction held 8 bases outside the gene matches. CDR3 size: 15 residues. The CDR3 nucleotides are TGTGCCAGCAGTTTAGGGACAGGCGGTGTCGATGAGCAGTTCTTC. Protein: CASSLGTGGVDEQFF. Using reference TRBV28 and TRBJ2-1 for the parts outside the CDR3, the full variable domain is DVKVTQSSRYLVKRTGEKVFLECVQDMDHENMFWYRQDPGLGLRLIYFSYDVKMKEKGDIPEGYSVSREKKERFSLILESASTNQTSMYLCASSLGTGGVDEQFFGPGTRLTVL.

The CDR3 reads CASSFRLAPSTDTQYF. CDR3 coding DNA: TGTGCCAGTAGTTTTAGACTAGCGCCTAGCACAGATACGCAGTATTTT. The chain uses TRBV19 and TRBJ2-3; 8 bases map to TRBD2. Germline assignment: CDR1 LNHDA and CDR2 SQIVND (reference sequence). The junction had 7 bases not matched to a gene; V was cut back by 5 bases and J by 0 bases. The CDR3 covers 16 residues.

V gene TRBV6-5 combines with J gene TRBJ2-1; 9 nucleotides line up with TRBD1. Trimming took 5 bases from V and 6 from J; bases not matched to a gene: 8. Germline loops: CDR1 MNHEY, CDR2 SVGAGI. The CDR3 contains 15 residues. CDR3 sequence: CASSAGTGRGNEQFF. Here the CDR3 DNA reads TGTGCCAGCAGTGCCGGGACAGGGAGGGGCAATGAGCAGTTCTTC.

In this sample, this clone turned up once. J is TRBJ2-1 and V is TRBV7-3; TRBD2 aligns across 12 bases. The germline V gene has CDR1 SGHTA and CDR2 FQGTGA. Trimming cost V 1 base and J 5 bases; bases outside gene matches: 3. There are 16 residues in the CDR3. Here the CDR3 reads CASSLNGLAGNNEQFF. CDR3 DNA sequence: TGTGCCAGCAGCTTAAACGGACTAGCGGGAAACAATGAGCAGTTCTTC.

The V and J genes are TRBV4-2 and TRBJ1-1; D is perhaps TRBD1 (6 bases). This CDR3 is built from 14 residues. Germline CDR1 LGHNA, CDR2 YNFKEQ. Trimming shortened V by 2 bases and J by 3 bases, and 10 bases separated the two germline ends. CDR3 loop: CASSQRGGDTEAFF. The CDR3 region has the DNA TGTGCCAGCAGCCAAAGGGGGGGGGACACTGAAGCTTTCTTT.

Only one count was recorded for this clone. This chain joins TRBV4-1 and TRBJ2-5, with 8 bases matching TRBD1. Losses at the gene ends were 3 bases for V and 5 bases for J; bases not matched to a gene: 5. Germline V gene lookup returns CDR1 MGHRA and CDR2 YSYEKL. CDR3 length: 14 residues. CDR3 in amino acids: CASSQTGVPETQYF. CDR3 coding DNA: TGCGCCAGCAGCCAGACAGGGGTACCCGAGACCCAGTACTTC.

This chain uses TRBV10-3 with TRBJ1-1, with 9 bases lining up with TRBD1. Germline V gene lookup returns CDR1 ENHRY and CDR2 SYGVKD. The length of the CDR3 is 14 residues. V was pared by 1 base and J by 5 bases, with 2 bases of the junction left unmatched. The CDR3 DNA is TGTGCCATCAGTGAGTTGGACAGGGGTACTGAAGCTTTCTTT. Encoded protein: CAISELDRGTEAFF.

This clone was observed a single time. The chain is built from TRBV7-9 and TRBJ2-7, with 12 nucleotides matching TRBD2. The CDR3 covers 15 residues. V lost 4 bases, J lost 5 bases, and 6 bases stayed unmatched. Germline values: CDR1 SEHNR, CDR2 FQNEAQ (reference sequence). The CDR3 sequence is CASSSTSGSANEQYF. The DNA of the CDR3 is TGTGCCAGCAGCTCGACTAGCGGGAGCGCCAACGAGCAGTACTTC.

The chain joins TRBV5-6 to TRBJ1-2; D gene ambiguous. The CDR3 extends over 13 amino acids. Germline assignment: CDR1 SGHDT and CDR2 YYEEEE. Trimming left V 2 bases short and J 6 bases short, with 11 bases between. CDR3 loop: CASSFSAQNGYTF. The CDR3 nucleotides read TGTGCCAGCAGCTTCTCTGCTCAGAATGGCTACACCTTC.

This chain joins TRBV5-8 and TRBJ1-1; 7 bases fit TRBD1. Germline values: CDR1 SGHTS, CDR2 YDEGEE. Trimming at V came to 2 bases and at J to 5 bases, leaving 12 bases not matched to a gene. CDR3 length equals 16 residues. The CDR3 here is CASSLGTAMRGTEAFF. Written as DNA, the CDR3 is TGTGCCAGCAGCTTAGGGACAGCTATGAGGGGGACTGAAGCTTTCTTT.

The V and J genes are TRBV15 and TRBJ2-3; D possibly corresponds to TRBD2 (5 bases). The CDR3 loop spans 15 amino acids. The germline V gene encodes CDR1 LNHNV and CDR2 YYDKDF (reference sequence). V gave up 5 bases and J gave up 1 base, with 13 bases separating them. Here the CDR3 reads CATSLRSGGTDTQYF. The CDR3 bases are TGTGCCACCAGCCTCCGGAGCGGAGGCACAGATACGCAGTATTTT. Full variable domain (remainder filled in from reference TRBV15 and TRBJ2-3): DAMVIQNPRYQVTQFGKPVTLSCSQTLNHNVMYWYQQKSSQAPKLLFHYYDKDFNNEADTPDNFQSRRPNTSFCFLDIRSPGLGDTAMYLCATSLRSGGTDTQYFGPGTRLTVL.

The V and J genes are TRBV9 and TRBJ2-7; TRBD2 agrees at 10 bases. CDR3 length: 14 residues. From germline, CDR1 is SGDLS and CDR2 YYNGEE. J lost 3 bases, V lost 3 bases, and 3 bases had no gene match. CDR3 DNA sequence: TGTGCCAGCAGCGAGATAGCGGGAGGCTACGAGCAGTACTTC. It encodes CASSEIAGGYEQYF.

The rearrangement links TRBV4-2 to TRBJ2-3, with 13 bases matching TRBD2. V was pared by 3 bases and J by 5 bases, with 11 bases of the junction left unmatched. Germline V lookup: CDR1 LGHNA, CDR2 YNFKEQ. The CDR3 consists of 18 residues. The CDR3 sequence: CASSQSDGLAGVGDTQYF. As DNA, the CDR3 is TGTGCCAGCAGCCAGAGTGATGGACTAGCGGGAGTCGGAGATACGCAGTATTTT.

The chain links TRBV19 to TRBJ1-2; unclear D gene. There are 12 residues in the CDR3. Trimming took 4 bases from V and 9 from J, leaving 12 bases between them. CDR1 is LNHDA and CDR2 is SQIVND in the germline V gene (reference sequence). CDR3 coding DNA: TGTGCCAGTAGTAGGGCCCCCCCCAGCTACACCTTC. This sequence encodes CASSRAPPSYTF.

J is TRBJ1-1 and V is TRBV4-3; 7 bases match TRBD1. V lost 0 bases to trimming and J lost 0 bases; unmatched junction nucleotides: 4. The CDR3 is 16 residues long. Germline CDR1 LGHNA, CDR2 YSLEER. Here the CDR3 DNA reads TGCGCCAGCAGCCAAGATACAGGGGCCTTGAACACTGAAGCTTTCTTT. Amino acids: CASSQDTGALNTEAFF.

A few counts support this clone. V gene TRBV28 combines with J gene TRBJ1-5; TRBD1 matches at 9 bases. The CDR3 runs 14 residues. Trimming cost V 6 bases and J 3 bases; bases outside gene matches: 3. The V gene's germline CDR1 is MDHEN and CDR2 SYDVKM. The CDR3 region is CASSYRGLNQPQHF. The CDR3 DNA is TGTGCCAGCAGCTACAGGGGGCTCAATCAGCCCCAGCATTTT. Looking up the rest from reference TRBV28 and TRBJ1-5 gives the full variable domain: DVKVTQSSRYLVKRTGEKVFLECVQDMDHENMFWYRQDPGLGLRLIYFSYDVKMKEKGDIPEGYSVSREKKERFSLILESASTNQTSMYLCASSYRGLNQPQHFGDGTRLSIL.

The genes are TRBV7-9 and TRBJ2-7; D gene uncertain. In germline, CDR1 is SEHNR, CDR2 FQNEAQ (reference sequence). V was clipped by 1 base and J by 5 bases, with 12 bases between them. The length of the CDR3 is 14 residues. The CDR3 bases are TGTGCCAGCAGCTTAGATGGTAGCTGGAACGAGCAGTACTTC. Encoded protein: CASSLDGSWNEQYF.

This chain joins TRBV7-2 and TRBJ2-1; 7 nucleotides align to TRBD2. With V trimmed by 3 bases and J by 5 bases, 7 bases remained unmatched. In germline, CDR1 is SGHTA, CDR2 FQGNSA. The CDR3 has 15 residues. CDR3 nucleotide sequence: TGTGCCAGCAGCTTTTCTAGCGGTTCCCACAATGAGCAGTTCTTC. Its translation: CASSFSSGSHNEQFF.

CDR3 sequence (DNA): TGCGCCAGCAGTGGACAGGGGGTCCAGGAGACCCAGTACTTC. Translation gives CASSGQGVQETQYF. The chain carries TRBV10-2 and TRBJ2-5, with 9 bases matching TRBD1. Germline V gives CDR1 WSHSY, CDR2 SAAADI. V shed 4 bases and J 5 bases; nucleotides not matched to a gene: 5. CDR3 length: 14 residues.

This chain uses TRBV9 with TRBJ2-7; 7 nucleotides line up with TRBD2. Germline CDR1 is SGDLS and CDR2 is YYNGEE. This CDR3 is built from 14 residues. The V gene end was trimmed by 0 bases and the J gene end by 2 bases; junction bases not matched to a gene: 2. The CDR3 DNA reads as TGTGCCAGCAGCGTAGGCGGGAGCCCCTACGAGCAGTACTTC. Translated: CASSVGGSPYEQYF. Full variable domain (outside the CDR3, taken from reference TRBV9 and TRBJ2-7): DSGVTQTPKHLITATGQRVTLRCSPRSGDLSVYWYQQSLDQGLQFLIQYYNGEERAKGNILERFSAQQFPDLHSELNLSSLELGDSALYFCASSVGGSPYEQYFGPGTRLTVT.

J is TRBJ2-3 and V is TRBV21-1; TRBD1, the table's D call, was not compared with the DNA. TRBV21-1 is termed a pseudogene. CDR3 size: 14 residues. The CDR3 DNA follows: TGTGCCAGCAGCGGAGACAGGGCGACAGATACGCAGTATTTT. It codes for CASSGDRATDTQYF.

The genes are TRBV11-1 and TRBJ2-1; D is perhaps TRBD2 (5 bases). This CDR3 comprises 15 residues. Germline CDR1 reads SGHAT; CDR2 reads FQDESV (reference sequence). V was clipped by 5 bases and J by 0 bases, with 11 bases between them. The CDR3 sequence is CASSPDGDSYNEQFF. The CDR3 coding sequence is TGTGCCAGCAGCCCTGACGGGGACTCCTACAATGAGCAGTTCTTC.

The CDR3 nucleotides are TGTGCCAGCAGCAGTAAGCGGCGCGGGAGGGCCCCCTGCGAGCAGTACTTC. Translated: CASSSKRRGRAPCEQYF. The chain has TRBV21-1 and TRBJ2-7; the table assigns TRBD2, which was not confirmed against the DNA. TRBV21-1 represents a pseudogene. The CDR3 extends over 17 amino acids.

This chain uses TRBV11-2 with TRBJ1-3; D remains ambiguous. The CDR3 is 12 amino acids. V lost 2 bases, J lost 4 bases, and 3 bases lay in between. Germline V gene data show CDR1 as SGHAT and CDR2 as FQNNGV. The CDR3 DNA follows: TGTGCCAGCAGCTTACAAGGAAACACCATATATTTT. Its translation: CASSLQGNTIYF.

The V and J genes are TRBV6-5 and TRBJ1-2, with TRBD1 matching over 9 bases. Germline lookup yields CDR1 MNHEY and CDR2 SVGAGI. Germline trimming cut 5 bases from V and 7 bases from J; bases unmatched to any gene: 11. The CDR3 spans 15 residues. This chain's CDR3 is CASSPGQGGQSGYTF. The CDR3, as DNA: TGTGCCAGCAGTCCGGGACAGGGCGGGCAATCTGGCTACACCTTC.

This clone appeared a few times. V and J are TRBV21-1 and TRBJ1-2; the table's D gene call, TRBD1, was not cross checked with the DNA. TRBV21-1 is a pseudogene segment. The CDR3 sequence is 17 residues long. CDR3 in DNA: TGTGCCAGCAGCAAAGTTGAGACGGCAGGGCCCCACTATGGCTACACCTTC. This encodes CASSKVETAGPHYGYTF.

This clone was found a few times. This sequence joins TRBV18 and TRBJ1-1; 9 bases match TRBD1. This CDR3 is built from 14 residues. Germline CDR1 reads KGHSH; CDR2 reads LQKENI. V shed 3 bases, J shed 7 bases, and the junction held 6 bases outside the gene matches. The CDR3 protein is CASSPVQGAYEAFF. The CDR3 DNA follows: TGTGCCAGCTCACCCGTACAGGGGGCTTATGAAGCTTTCTTT.